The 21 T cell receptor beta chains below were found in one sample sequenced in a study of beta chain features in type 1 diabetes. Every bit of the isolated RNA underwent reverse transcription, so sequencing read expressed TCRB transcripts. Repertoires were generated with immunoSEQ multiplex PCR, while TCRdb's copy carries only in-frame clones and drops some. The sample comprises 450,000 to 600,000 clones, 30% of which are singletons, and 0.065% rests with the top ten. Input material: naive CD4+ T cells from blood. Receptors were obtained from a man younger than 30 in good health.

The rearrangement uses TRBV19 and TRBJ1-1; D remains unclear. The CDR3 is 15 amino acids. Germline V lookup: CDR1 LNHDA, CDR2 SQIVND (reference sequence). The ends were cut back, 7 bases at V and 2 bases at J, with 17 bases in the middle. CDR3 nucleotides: TGTGCCAGTATCGGCAGTGCCTGGGTAAACACTGAAGCTTTCTTT. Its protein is CASIGSAWVNTEAFF.

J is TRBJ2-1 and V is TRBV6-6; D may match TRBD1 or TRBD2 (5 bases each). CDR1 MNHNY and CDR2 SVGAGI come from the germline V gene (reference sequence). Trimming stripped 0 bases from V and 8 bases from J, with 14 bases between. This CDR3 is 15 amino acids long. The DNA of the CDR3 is TGTGCCAGCAGTTACTCCGGCCAGGGAGTCTATGAGCAGTTCTTC. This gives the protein CASSYSGQGVYEQFF.

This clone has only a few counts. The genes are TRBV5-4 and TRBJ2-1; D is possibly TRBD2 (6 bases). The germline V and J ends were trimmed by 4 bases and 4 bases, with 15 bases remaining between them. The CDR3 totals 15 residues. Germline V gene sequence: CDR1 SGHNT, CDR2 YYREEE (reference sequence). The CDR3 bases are TGTGCCAGCAGCATGGGGATAGGGACTTACAATGAGCAGTTCTTC. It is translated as CASSMGIGTYNEQFF.

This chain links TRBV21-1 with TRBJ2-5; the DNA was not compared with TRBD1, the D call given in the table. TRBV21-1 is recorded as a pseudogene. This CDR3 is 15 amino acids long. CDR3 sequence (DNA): TGTGCCAGCAGCAAAGCGGGGACAGCCCAAGAGACCCAGTACTTC. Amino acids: CASSKAGTAQETQYF.

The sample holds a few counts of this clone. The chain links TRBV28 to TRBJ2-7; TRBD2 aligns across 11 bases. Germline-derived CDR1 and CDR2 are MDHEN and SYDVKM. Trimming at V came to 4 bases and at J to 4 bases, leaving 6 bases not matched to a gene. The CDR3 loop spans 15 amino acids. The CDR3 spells CASSSPGLADYEQYF. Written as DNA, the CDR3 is TGTGCCAGCAGTTCCCCGGGACTAGCGGATTACGAGCAGTACTTC.

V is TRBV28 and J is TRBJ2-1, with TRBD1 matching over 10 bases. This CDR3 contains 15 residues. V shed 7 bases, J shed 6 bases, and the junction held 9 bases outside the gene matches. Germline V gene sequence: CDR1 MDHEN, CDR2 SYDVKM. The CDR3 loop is CASTPWTGGSNEQFF. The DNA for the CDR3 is TGTGCCAGCACCCCCTGGACAGGGGGTTCCAATGAGCAGTTCTTC.

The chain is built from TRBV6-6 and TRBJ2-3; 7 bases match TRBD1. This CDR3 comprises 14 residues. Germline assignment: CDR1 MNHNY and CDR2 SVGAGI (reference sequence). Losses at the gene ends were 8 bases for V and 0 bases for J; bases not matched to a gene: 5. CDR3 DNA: TGTGCCAGCGGGGGACAGAGGAGCACAGATACGCAGTATTTT. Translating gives CASGGQRSTDTQYF.

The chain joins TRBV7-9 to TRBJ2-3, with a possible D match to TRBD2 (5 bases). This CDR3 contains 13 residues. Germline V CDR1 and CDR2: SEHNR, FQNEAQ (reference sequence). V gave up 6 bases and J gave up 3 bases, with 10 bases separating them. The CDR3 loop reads CASRSTRTDTQYF. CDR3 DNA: TGTGCCAGCAGGTCAACTAGGACAGATACGCAGTATTTT.

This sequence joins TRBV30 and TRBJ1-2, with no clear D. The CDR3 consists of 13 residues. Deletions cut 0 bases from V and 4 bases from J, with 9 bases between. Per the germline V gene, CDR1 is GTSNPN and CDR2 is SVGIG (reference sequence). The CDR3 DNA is TGTGCCTGGAGTGTAGGCAGGTTCTATGGCTACACCTTC. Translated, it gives CAWSVGRFYGYTF.

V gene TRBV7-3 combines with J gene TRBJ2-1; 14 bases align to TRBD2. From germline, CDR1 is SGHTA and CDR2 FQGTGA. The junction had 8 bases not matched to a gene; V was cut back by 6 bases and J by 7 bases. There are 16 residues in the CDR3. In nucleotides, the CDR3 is TGTGCCAGCAGTCGTGGACTAGCGGGAGGCAGTAATGAGCAGTTCTTC. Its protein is CASSRGLAGGSNEQFF.

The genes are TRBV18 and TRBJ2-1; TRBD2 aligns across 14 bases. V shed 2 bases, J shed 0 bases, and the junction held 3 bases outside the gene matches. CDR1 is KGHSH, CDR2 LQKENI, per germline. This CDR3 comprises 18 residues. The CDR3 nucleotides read TGTGCCAGCTCACCAGGACTAGCGGGAGGCCTCTCCTACAATGAGCAGTTCTTC. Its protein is CASSPGLAGGLSYNEQFF.

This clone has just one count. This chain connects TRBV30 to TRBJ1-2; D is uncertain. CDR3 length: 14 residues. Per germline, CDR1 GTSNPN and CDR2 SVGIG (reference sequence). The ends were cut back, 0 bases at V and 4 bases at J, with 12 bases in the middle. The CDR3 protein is CAWSVGRTPYGYTF. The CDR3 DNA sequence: TGTGCCTGGAGTGTCGGACGGACTCCCTATGGCTACACCTTC.

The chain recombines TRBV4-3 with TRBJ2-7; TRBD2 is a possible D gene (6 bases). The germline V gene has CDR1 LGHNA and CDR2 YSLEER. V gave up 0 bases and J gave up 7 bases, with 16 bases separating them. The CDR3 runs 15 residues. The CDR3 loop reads CASSQDNGGVREQYF. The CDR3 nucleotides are TGCGCCAGCAGCCAAGATAACGGGGGAGTACGGGAGCAGTACTTC.

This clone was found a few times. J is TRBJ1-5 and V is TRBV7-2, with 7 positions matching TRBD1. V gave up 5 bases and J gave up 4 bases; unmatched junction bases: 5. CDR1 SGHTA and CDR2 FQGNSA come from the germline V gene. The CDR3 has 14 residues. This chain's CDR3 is CASSTTGQNQPQHF. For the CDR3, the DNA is TGTGCCAGCAGCACGACAGGGCAAAATCAGCCCCAGCATTTT.

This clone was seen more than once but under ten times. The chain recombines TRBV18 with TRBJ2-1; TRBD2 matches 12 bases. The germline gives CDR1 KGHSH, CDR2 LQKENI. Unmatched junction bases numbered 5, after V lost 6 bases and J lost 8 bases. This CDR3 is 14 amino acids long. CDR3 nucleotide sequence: TGTGCCAGCTCGCCGACTAGCGGGAGTGATGAGCAGTTCTTC. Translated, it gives CASSPTSGSDEQFF.

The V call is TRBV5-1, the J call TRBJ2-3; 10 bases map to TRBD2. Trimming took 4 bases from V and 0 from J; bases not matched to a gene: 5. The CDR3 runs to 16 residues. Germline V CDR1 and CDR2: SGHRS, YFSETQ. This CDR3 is CASSIGLAESTDTQYF. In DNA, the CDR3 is TGCGCCAGCAGCATAGGACTAGCGGAGAGCACAGATACGCAGTATTTT.

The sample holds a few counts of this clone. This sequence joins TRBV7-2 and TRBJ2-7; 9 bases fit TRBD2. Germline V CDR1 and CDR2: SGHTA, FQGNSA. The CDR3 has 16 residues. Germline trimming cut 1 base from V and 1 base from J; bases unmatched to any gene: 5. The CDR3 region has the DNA TGTGCCAGCAGCTTAGAAGGACTAGCGAGTTCCTACGAGCAGTACTTC. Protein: CASSLEGLASSYEQYF.

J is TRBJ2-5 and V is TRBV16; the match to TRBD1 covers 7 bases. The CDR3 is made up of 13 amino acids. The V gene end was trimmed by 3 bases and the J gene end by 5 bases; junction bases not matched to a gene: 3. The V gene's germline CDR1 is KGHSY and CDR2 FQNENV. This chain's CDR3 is CASSHGTEETQYF. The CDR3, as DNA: TGTGCCAGCAGCCATGGGACAGAGGAGACCCAGTACTTC.

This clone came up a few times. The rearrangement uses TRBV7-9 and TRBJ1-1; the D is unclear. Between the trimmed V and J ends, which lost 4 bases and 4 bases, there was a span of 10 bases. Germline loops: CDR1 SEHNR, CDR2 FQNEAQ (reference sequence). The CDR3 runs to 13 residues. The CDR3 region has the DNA TGTGCCAGCAGCTCCTACGTGGGCACTGAAGCTTTCTTT. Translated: CASSSYVGTEAFF.

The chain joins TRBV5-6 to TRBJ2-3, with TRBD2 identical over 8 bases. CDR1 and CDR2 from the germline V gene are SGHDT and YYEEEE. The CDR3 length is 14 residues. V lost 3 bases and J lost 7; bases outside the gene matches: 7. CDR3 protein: CASSYSGTPNTQYF. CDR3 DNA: TGTGCCAGCAGCTATAGCGGGACCCCGAATACGCAGTATTTT.

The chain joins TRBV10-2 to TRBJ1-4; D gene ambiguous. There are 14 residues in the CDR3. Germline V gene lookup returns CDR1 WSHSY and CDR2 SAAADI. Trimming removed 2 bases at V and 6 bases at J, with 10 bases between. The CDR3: CASSEVWSDEKLFF. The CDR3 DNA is TGCGCCAGCAGTGAGGTCTGGTCGGATGAAAAACTGTTTTTT.